This TCR beta chain was captured by sequencing in a study of spatial heterogeneity in lung cancer. Described time point: blood at routine non-recurrence follow-up after resection. The CDR3 totals 14 residues. Trimming removed 5 bases at V and 3 bases at J, with 12 bases between. Germline V CDR1 and CDR2: KGHDR, SFDVKD. This clonotype occurred many times. TCRdb processed the 5' RACE reads anew with MiXCR; each CDR3 protein has one entry. The profile shows around 70,000 distinct CDR3 sequences, roughly 9% of them singletons. The source material was PBMCs, sampled at follow-up. J is TRBJ2-5 and V is TRBV24-1; a weak D match, TRBD2 (6 bases). This clonotype was obtained from a female donor with early-stage non-small cell lung cancer. CDR3 residues: CATSVPGVEETQYF. The CDR3, as DNA: TGTGCCACCAGTGTCCCGGGAGTGGAAGAGACCCAGTACTTC.